Listed here are 21 T cell receptor beta chains from one sample, sequenced in a study of regulatory T cells in long-lasting Graves disease. Both iRepertoire HTBI primers and Arm-PCR of CDR3 regions were used to build the TCR beta libraries. Each CDR3 protein is one row after TCRdb ran MiXCR on the multiplex PCR reads. The sample yields 500,000 to 700,000 distinct CDR3 sequences, about 30% seen once. The time point denotes: persistent/refractory GD, antithyroid drugs over 5 years with positive TRAb. Following extraction of RNA from PBMCs, that RNA was used to make the TCR library. The input for sequencing was peripheral blood mononuclear cells (PBMCs), taken when the disease was refractory, from a patient treated with antithyroid drugs. These receptors all stem from a female donor with Graves disease.

As for this clonotype: A much larger clone differs by one base, so this may be a read error. The conserved phenylalanine or tryptophan is not found at the CDR3 terminus, so this likely reflects a read error. The chain combines TRBV12-3 or TRBV12-4 with TRBJ1-5, with a tentative D call TRBD1 (6 bases). V lost 6 bases and J lost 2, with 14 bases in between. The CDR3 loop spans 15 amino acids. CDR3 nucleotides: TGTGCCAGCAGACGACAGGTCGTGGGCAATCAGCCCCAGCATCTT. It codes for CASRRQVVGNQPQHL.

The rearrangement links TRBV7-3 to TRBJ2-7; 8 bases are shared with TRBD1. This CDR3 comprises 15 residues. V was pared by 5 bases and J by 1 base, with 7 bases of the junction left unmatched. Looked up from germline, CDR1 is SGHTA and CDR2 is FQGTGA. CDR3 sequence: CASSQQGGFSYEQYF. The CDR3 region has the DNA TGTGCCAGCAGCCAACAGGGGGGATTTTCCTACGAGCAGTACTTC. The full variable domain, completed using reference TRBV7-3 and TRBJ2-7, is GAGVSQTPSNKVTEKGKYVELRCDPISGHTALYWYRQSLGQGPEFLIYFQGTGAADDSGLPNDRFFAVRPEGSVSTLKIQRTERGDSAVYLCASSQQGGFSYEQYFGPGTRLTVT.

This clonotype was seen ten or more times. The V and J genes are TRBV27 and TRBJ1-2; D remains unclear. This CDR3 region has 15 residues. Germline CDR1 MNHEY, CDR2 SMNVEV (reference sequence). V was shortened by 1 base and J by 4 bases, with 13 bases between the two germline ends. The CDR3 DNA reads TGTGCCAGCAGTTTATTCCCCGAGGTTGGCTATGGCTACACCTTC. Translating it yields CASSLFPEVGYGYTF.

This chain joins TRBV6-1 and TRBJ1-5, with a possible D match to TRBD1 (6 bases). The germline CDR1 and CDR2 sequences are MNHNS and SASEGT. Between the trimmed V and J ends, which lost 8 bases and 0 bases, there was a span of 14 bases. The CDR3 length is 15 residues. In nucleotides, the CDR3 is TGTGCCAGCGGGTCGGGACACGTTAGCAATCAGCCCCAGCATTTT. Amino acids: CASGSGHVSNQPQHF.

The chain links TRBV7-2 to TRBJ2-2; 11 nucleotides agree with TRBD2. CDR3 size: 17 residues. Trimming removed 6 bases from V and 1 base from J; junction bases left unmatched: 7. Germline CDR1 SGHTA, CDR2 FQGNSA. The CDR3 is CASRQLAGEENTGELFF. CDR3 nucleotide sequence: TGTGCCAGCAGGCAACTAGCGGGAGAGGAGAACACCGGGGAGCTGTTTTTT. The whole variable domain, filled in from reference TRBV7-2 and TRBJ2-2, reads GAGVSQSPSNKVTEKGKDVELRCDPISGHTALYWYRQSLGQGLEFLIYFQGNSAPDKSGLPSDRFSAERTGGSVSTLTIQRTQQEDSAVYLCASRQLAGEENTGELFFGEGSRLTVL.

V usage is TRBV10-3 and J usage is TRBJ2-7, with a tentative D call TRBD2 (6 bases). Germline V gene lookup returns CDR1 ENHRY and CDR2 SYGVKD. The CDR3 totals 13 residues. Trimming stripped 7 bases from V and 2 bases from J, with 12 bases between. The CDR3 spells CAITGTGAYEQYF. The CDR3 DNA is TGTGCCATCACCGGGACGGGAGCCTACGAGCAGTACTTC.

This clonotype occurred a few times. The chain couples TRBV6-1 to TRBJ1-2; 8 positions agree with TRBD1. This CDR3 spans 12 amino acids. V dropped 6 bases and J dropped 8; count of bases not matched to a gene: 5. Germline values: CDR1 MNHNS, CDR2 SASEGT. CDR3 residues: CASRSDRAGYTF. For the CDR3, the DNA is TGTGCCAGCAGGTCGGACAGGGCCGGCTACACCTTC.

The CDR3 loop reads CASRAGGFSNQPQHF. CDR3 DNA sequence: TGTGCCAGCAGGGCAGGGGGATTCAGCAATCAGCCCCAGCATTTT. The genes are TRBV27 and TRBJ1-5, with 7 bases aligning to TRBD1. The CDR3 consists of 15 residues. The trim removed 6 bases at V and 1 base at J, leaving 6 bases unmatched. Germline CDR1 is MNHEY and CDR2 is SMNVEV (reference sequence).

The CDR3 loop is CATSSPAGGWYGNQPQHF. DNA of the CDR3: TGTGCCACCAGCAGCCCCGCTGGGGGGTGGTATGGCAATCAGCCCCAGCATTTT. The chain carries TRBV15 and TRBJ1-5; D possibly corresponds to TRBD1 (5 bases). This CDR3 has 18 residues. Germline V gene data show CDR1 as LNHNV and CDR2 as YYDKDF (reference sequence). Trimming took off 3 bases at V and 2 bases at J, with 20 bases between the two ends.

J is TRBJ2-7 and V is TRBV20-1, with 16 bases identical to TRBD2. Trimming removed 5 bases from V and 4 bases from J; junction bases left unmatched: 2. Germline values: CDR1 DFQATT, CDR2 SNEGSKA (reference sequence). CDR3 size: 14 residues. CDR3 DNA: TGCAGTGCTTCGGGACTAGCGGGAGGGTACGAGCAGTACTTC. This translates into CSASGLAGGYEQYF.

This chain joins TRBV3-1 and TRBJ1-3; 7 nucleotides match TRBD1. The CDR3 extends over 15 amino acids. Germline CDR1 is LGHDT and CDR2 is YNNKEL (reference sequence). After removal of 3 bases from V and 2 bases from J, the junction contained 4 bases not matched to a gene. The CDR3 nucleotides are TGTGCCAGCAGCCAGAGGACAGGCGCTGGAAACACCATATATTTT. This translates into CASSQRTGAGNTIYF. Full variable domain (missing parts from reference TRBV3-1 and TRBJ1-3): DTAVSQTPKYLVTQMGNDKSIKCEQNLGHDTMYWYKQDSKKFLKIMFSYNNKELIINETVPNRFSPKSPDKAHLNLHINSLELGDSAVYFCASSQRTGAGNTIYFGEGSWLTVV.

Ten or more counts support this clonotype. The gene calls are TRBV6-1 and TRBJ1-1, with a weak D call TRBD1 (6 bases). Germline-derived CDR1 and CDR2 are MNHNS and SASEGT. This CDR3 contains 14 residues. Trimming removed 4 bases from V and 5 bases from J, with 14 bases in between. CDR3 nucleotide sequence: TGTGCCAGCAGTGCCTTAAGGGGGGTAACTGAAGCTTTCTTT. Protein: CASSALRGVTEAFF.

This clonotype was picked up many times. The V call is TRBV27, the J call TRBJ1-5; 8 bases match TRBD1. The CDR3 covers 15 residues. V lost 6 bases and J lost 2; bases outside the gene matches: 6. The germline gives CDR1 MNHEY, CDR2 SMNVEV (reference sequence). The CDR3 DNA reads as TGTGCCAGCAGCTTCAGGGGGCTTGGCAATCAGCCCCAGCATTTT. Translated, it gives CASSFRGLGNQPQHF.

The V gene is TRBV6-1, the J gene TRBJ1-1; D possibly corresponds to TRBD1 (5 bases). This CDR3 is built from 14 residues. V dropped 7 bases and J dropped 4 bases, with 16 bases sitting between them. CDR1 is MNHNS, CDR2 SASEGT, per germline. The CDR3 DNA follows: TGTGCCAGCACCCTATTGAGACAGAGCACTGAAGCTTTCTTT. This gives the protein CASTLLRQSTEAFF.

V and J are TRBV28 and TRBJ1-6, with 8 bases identical to TRBD1. V shed 5 bases, J shed 6 bases, and the junction held 9 bases outside the gene matches. This CDR3 comprises 16 residues. The germline CDR1 and CDR2 sequences are MDHEN and SYDVKM. CDR3 coding DNA: TGTGCCAGCAGTCCCTCCCAGGGGGCGGGTAATTCACCCCTCCACTTT. This sequence encodes CASSPSQGAGNSPLHF.

This clonotype has a single count. At one of its ends the junction is not consistent with the germline gene, which may arise from a read error. The chain couples TRBV12-3 or TRBV12-4 to TRBJ2-7; possible D gene TRBD1, 6 bases. There are 14 residues in the CDR3. The CDR3 DNA is TGTGCCAGCAGTCCCGACAGGCAATCCTACGTGCAGTACTTC. It specifies CASSPDRQSYVQYF.

The chain employs TRBV6-1 and TRBJ1-5; no clear D. CDR3 length: 13 residues. V lost 2 bases and J 6 bases, leaving 8 bases between the germline ends. Per germline, CDR1 MNHNS and CDR2 SASEGT. In DNA, the CDR3 is TGTGCCAGCAGTGAATGGAGGAGTCAGCCCCAGCATTTT. Encoded protein: CASSEWRSQPQHF.

The chain carries TRBV12-3 or TRBV12-4 and TRBJ2-4, with D tentatively TRBD1 or TRBD2 (5 bases each). CDR3 length: 17 residues. The V end was cut by 5 bases, the J end by 0 bases, with 17 bases between. The CDR3 sequence: CASSPLGVRIAKNIQYF. The CDR3, as DNA: TGTGCCAGCAGTCCTTTGGGGGTTCGTATAGCCAAAAACATTCAGTACTTC.

This chain uses TRBV10-3 with TRBJ1-5; D gene unclear. V lost 1 base and J lost 1, with 5 bases in between. The germline CDR1 and CDR2 sequences are ENHRY and SYGVKD. The CDR3 is made up of 14 amino acids. This CDR3 reads CAISEWGSNQPQHF. The CDR3 nucleotides are TGTGCCATCAGTGAGTGGGGAAGCAATCAGCCCCAGCATTTT.

In its sample, this clonotype was seen a few times. The genes are TRBV10-3 and TRBJ1-1, with 8 bases lining up with TRBD1. The CDR3 is made up of 15 amino acids. After removal of 0 bases from V and 3 bases from J, the junction contained 3 bases not matched to a gene. Looked up from germline, CDR1 is ENHRY and CDR2 is SYGVKD. This chain's CDR3 is CAISESGQAYTEAFF. In DNA, the CDR3 is TGTGCCATCAGTGAGTCGGGACAGGCTTACACTGAAGCTTTCTTT.

The chain recombines TRBV6-1 with TRBJ2-7; D uncertain. V was trimmed by 6 bases and J by 6 bases, leaving 15 bases between them. Germline assignment: CDR1 MNHNS and CDR2 SASEGT. The CDR3 is 13 amino acids. The DNA for the CDR3 is TGTGCCAGCAGGCCCGGGTTCTGGGTCGAGCAGTACTTC. This sequence encodes CASRPGFWVEQYF.